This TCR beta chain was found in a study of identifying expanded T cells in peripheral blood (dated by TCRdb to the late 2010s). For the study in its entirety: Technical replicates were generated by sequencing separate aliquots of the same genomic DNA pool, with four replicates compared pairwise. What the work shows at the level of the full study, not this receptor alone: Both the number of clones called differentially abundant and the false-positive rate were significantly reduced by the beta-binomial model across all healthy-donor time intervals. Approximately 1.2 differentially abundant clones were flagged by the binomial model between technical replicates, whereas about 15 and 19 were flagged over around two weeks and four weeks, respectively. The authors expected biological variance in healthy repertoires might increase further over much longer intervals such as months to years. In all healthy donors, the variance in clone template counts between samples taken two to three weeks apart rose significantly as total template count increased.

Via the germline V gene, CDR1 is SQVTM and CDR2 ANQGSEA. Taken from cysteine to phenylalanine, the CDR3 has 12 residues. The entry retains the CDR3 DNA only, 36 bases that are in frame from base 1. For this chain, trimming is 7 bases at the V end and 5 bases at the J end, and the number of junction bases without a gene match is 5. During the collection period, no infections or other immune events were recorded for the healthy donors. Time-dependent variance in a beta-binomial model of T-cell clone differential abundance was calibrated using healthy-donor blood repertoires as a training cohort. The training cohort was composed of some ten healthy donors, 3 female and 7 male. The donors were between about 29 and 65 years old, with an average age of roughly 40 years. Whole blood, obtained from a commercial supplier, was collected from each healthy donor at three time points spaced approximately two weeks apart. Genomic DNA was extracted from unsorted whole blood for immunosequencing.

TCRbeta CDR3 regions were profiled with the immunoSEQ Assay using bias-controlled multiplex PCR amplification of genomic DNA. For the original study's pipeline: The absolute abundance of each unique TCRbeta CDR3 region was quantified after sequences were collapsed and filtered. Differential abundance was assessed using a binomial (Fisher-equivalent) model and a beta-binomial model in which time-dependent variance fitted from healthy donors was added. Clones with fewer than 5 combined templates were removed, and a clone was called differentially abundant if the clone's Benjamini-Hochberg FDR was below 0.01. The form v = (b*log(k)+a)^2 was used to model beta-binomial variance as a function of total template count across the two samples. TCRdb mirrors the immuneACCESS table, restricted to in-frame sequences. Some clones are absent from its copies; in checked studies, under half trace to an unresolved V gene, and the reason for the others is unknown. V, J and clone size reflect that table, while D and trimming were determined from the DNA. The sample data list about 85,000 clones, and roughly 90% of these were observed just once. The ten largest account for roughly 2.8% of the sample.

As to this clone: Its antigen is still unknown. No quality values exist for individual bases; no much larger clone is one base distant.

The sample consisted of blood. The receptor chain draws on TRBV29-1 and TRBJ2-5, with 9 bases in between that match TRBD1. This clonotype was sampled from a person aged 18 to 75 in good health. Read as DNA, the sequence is TGCAGCGCCCCGGACAGGGGTGAGACCCAGTACTTC. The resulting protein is CSAPDRGETQYF.